The next 20 T cell receptor beta chains were all read from a single sample in a study of OX40 agonist ivuxolimab in advanced cancers. Assay: immunoSEQ multiplex PCR; the TCRdb copy retains only in-frame clones and omits some. The table has 22,000 or so clones, 70% to 85% seen once. The sequencing here drew on CD4+ or CD8+ T cells sorted from blood, taken in a trial of the OX40 agonist ivuxolimab. The origin of the receptors is an adult with an advanced solid tumor such as melanoma, head and neck, liver or kidney cancer.

The V call is TRBV2, the J call TRBJ2-7; 8 nucleotides line up with TRBD2. Germline V CDR1 and CDR2: SNHLY, FYNNEI. V trimming: 6 bases; J trimming: 3 bases; junction bases outside the gene matches: 10. CDR3 size: 15 residues. The CDR3 DNA follows: TGTGCCAGCAGGATGCTAGCGGGCGAGAACTACGAGCAGTACTTC. Amino acid sequence: CASRMLAGENYEQYF.

This chain connects TRBV18 to TRBJ2-5, with unresolved D. This CDR3 has 15 residues. Germline V CDR1 and CDR2: KGHSH, LQKENI. Trimming pared 0 bases from V and 4 bases from J, leaving 12 bases between. The DNA for the CDR3 is TGTGCCAGCTCACCACCGGACGCGGTCGGAGAGACCCAGTACTTC. It encodes CASSPPDAVGETQYF.

The chain joins TRBV28 to TRBJ2-5; D tentatively reads TRBD1 or TRBD2 (7 bases each). Germline V lookup: CDR1 MDHEN, CDR2 SYDVKM. V was cut by 3 bases and J by 2 bases, with 16 bases left in between. CDR3 length: 16 amino acids. The CDR3 DNA is TGTGCCAGCAGTTTGATAGGCAGGGGGGGGCAAGAGACCCAGTACTTC. Its protein is CASSLIGRGGQETQYF.

In its sample, this clone was seen a few times. The genes are TRBV9 and TRBJ2-5; D tentatively reads TRBD1 or TRBD2 (5 bases each). Germline V CDR1 and CDR2: SGDLS, YYNGEE. V lost 0 bases and J 5 bases, leaving 11 bases between the germline ends. The CDR3 runs to 14 residues. The CDR3 DNA reads as TGTGCCAGCAGCGTAGGTGACGGGACGGAGACCCAGTACTTC. It encodes CASSVGDGTETQYF.

The sample holds one count of this clone. The chain joins TRBV5-4 to TRBJ2-1; 9 nucleotides align to TRBD1. The V gene end was trimmed by 3 bases and the J gene end by 7 bases; junction bases not matched to a gene: 11. This CDR3 comprises 16 residues. Looked up from germline, CDR1 is SGHNT and CDR2 is YYREEE (reference sequence). DNA for the CDR3: TGTGCCAGCAGCTATGGGGGACAGGGAAGCATTAATGAGCAGTTCTTC. Its protein is CASSYGGQGSINEQFF. Full variable domain (missing parts from reference TRBV5-4 and TRBJ2-1): ETGVTQSPTHLIKTRGQQVTLRCSSQSGHNTVSWYQQALGQGPQFIFQYYREEENGRGNFPPRFSGLQFPNYSSELNVNALELDDSALYLCASSYGGQGSINEQFFGPGTRLTVL.

This chain links TRBV5-1 with TRBJ2-5; TRBD1 agrees at 9 bases. This CDR3 has 15 amino acids. The junction had 10 bases not matched to a gene; V was cut back by 6 bases and J by 4 bases. From germline, CDR1 is SGHRS and CDR2 YFSETQ. CDR3 region: CASTPTGGKGETQYF. CDR3 DNA sequence: TGCGCCAGCACCCCGACAGGGGGAAAGGGAGAGACCCAGTACTTC.

The genes are TRBV6-1 and TRBJ1-1, with D perhaps TRBD1 (6 bases). V dropped 2 bases and J dropped 8 bases, with 12 bases sitting between them. The length of the CDR3 is 13 residues. CDR1 is MNHNS, CDR2 SASEGT, per germline. In nucleotides, the CDR3 is TGTGCCAGCAGTGAACTGCGGACAGACGAAGCTTTCTTT. It translates to CASSELRTDEAFF.

This clone has more than one count but fewer than ten. The chain combines TRBV5-1 with TRBJ2-1, with 10 bases matching TRBD2. The ends lost 4 bases at V and 7 bases at J; junction bases unmatched: 11. CDR1 is SGHRS, CDR2 YFSETQ, per germline. The CDR3 sequence is 16 residues long. The DNA of the CDR3 is TGCGCCAGCAGCCTACAAGCGGGAGGGGTCCAGAATGAGCAGTTCTTC. Translation: CASSLQAGGVQNEQFF.

The DNA for the CDR3 is TGTGCCAGCTCTGACGGGGAGCTGTTTTTT. Protein product: CASSDGELFF. V is TRBV2 and J is TRBJ2-2, with unresolved D. Deletions cut 8 bases from V and 7 bases from J, with 5 bases between. CDR1 SNHLY and CDR2 FYNNEI come from the germline V gene. This CDR3 has 10 residues. The full variable domain, with the rest looked up from reference TRBV2 and TRBJ2-2, is EPEVTQTPSHQVTQMGQEVILRCVPISNHLYFYWYRQILGQKVEFLVSFYNNEISEKSEIFDDQFSVERPDGSNFTLKIRSTKLEDSAMYFCASSDGELFFGEGSRLTVL.

The chain uses TRBV5-4 and TRBJ2-2; D gene uncertain. This CDR3 is 12 amino acids long. The germline V and J ends were trimmed by 1 base and 6 bases, with 4 bases remaining between them. Germline CDR1 SGHNT, CDR2 YYREEE (reference sequence). CDR3 sequence reads: CASSLTAGELFF. For the CDR3, the DNA is TGTGCCAGCAGCTTGACAGCCGGGGAGCTGTTTTTT.

Details on this clone: This specimen includes other DNA sequences encoding the same CDR3. The V gene is TRBV6-1, the J gene TRBJ1-1; D is unclear. The CDR3 has 11 amino acids. The germline V gene has CDR1 MNHNS and CDR2 SASEGT. Trimming left V 2 bases short and J 2 bases short, with 0 bases between. The CDR3 reads CASSENTEAFF. In nucleotides, the CDR3 is TGTGCCAGCAGTGAAAACACTGAAGCTTTCTTT.

The V and J genes are TRBV19 and TRBJ1-2, with D unclear. CDR1 is LNHDA and CDR2 is SQIVND in the germline V gene (reference sequence). The CDR3 has 12 amino acids. The V and J ends lost 7 bases and 7 bases respectively, with 13 bases between them. The CDR3 bases are TGTGCCAGTACCCCGAGAGTGGGTGGCTACACCTTC. Its translation is CASTPRVGGYTF.

The genes are TRBV15 and TRBJ2-7; 8 bases line up with TRBD1. The CDR3 runs 15 residues. CDR1 is LNHNV, CDR2 YYDKDF, per germline (reference sequence). The V gene end was trimmed by 3 bases and the J gene end by 6 bases; junction bases not matched to a gene: 10. The CDR3: CATSSWDRLPSEQYF. CDR3 bases: TGTGCCACCAGCAGTTGGGACAGGCTACCTTCCGAGCAGTACTTC. The variable domain in full, with the rest retrieved from reference TRBV15 and TRBJ2-7, is DAMVIQNPRYQVTQFGKPVTLSCSQTLNHNVMYWYQQKSSQAPKLLFHYYDKDFNNEADTPDNFQSRRPNTSFCFLDIRSPGLGDTAMYLCATSSWDRLPSEQYFGPGTRLTVT.

The chain is built from TRBV4-2 and TRBJ1-1; D unresolved. The germline CDR1 and CDR2 sequences are LGHNA and YNFKEQ. The CDR3 has 13 residues. V was shortened by 4 bases and J by 1 base, with 7 bases between the two germline ends. CDR3 bases: TGTGCCAGCAGCCGGGTGGAGAACACTGAAGCTTTCTTT. Translation gives CASSRVENTEAFF.

This clone was seen just once. The chain combines TRBV27 with TRBJ2-5; TRBD1 is a possible D gene (6 bases). The J call may be in error: the DNA end matches TRBJ2-7 better. The CDR3 contains 15 residues. From germline, CDR1 is MNHEY and CDR2 SMNVEV (reference sequence). In nucleotides, the CDR3 is TGTGCCAGCAGTTTATCGGGGGACACCTACTACGAGCAGTACTTC. Its protein product is CASSLSGDTYYEQYF.

The CDR3, as DNA: TGCGCCAGCAGCTTGGAGGGGATTGAAGCTTTCTTT. This codes for CASSLEGIEAFF. The V and J genes are TRBV5-1 and TRBJ1-1; a possible D gene is TRBD1 (5 bases). This CDR3 region has 12 residues. Looked up from germline, CDR1 is SGHRS and CDR2 is YFSETQ. V was pared by 0 bases and J by 7 bases, with 7 bases between.

This clone has a handful of counts. This chain connects TRBV29-1 to TRBJ2-7; D may be TRBD1 or TRBD2 (6 bases each). The CDR3 totals 15 residues. V was pared by 4 bases and J by 2 bases, with 18 bases between. From germline, CDR1 is SQVTM and CDR2 ANQGSEA. Here the CDR3 reads CSVAGGTRETYEQYF. In DNA, the CDR3 is TGCAGCGTTGCCGGCGGGACAAGGGAAACCTACGAGCAGTACTTC.

This clone was detected only once. This sequence joins TRBV6-5 and TRBJ2-1, with 9 bases aligning to TRBD1. Germline trimming cut 10 bases from V and 4 bases from J; bases unmatched to any gene: 8. CDR1 is MNHEY and CDR2 is SVGAGI in the germline V gene. CDR3 length: 14 amino acids. CDR3 nucleotide sequence: TGTGCCATCCGTCCGGGACAGGGTTACAATGAGCAGTTCTTC. The encoded protein is CAIRPGQGYNEQFF.

The chain joins TRBV5-6 to TRBJ1-2, with a tentative D call TRBD1 (5 bases). The CDR3 consists of 14 residues. V was clipped by 6 bases and J by 0 bases, with 12 bases between them. Looked up from germline, CDR1 is SGHDT and CDR2 is YYEEEE. The CDR3 DNA sequence: TGTGCCAGCACCCGGGGGGGAGCTAACTATGGCTACACCTTC. It translates to CASTRGGANYGYTF.

This rearrangement joins TRBV7-9 to TRBJ2-2; D may be TRBD2 (5 bases). The CDR3 length is 15 residues. The germline gives CDR1 SEHNR, CDR2 FQNEAQ (reference sequence). V lost 2 bases and J lost 7, with 14 bases in between. The CDR3 bases are TGTGCCAGCAGCTTATACGGGGATCGTGGCGGGGAGCTGTTTTTT. It specifies CASSLYGDRGGELFF.